This T cell receptor beta chain originates from a study of cytomegalovirus exposure and HLA in healthy donors (dated by TCRdb to the late 2010s). About the investigation overall: An earlier analysis of a few hundred of the donors reported 276 Gb of sequence data and around 110 million unique TCR beta sequences obtained from around 180 million T cells. About 310 gigabases of sequencing data and roughly 90 million unique TCR sequences were included in an early release covering 500 to 750 HLA-typed donors. Of the approximately 400 genotyped donors, roughly 76% were placed in the genetic ancestry cluster associated with self-reported Caucasian donors. The study profiled the T cell repertoires of 500 to 800 subjects by immunosequencing and related them to cytomegalovirus serostatus. The study aimed to test whether signatures of past pathogen exposure could be identified by cataloging public T cell receptors. Donor age, sex, ethnicity and CMV serostatus were compiled alongside the repertoire data. Because of strong linkage in the cohort, four to six DR-DQ haplotypes were treated as single units for association and clustering. A separate validation cohort of some 130 different subjects was used in addition to the roughly 670-subject first cohort. In a later genetic analysis, genome-wide SNP genotypes for about 55% of the roughly 700 donors were used, and that subset was treated as a discovery cohort. An earlier analysis of 587 of the donors used high-throughput TCR beta sequencing to judge whether each TCR beta V gene segment behaved as functional or pseudogenic. Among roughly 370 genotyped donors of the cohort, an average of about 240,000 unique TCR beta nucleotide sequences were sequenced per donor, 15% to 20% of them non-productive. To study patterns of TCR occurrence, a later analysis re-analyzed previously published TCR beta repertoires from around 670 donors and added high-resolution HLA genotyping. All discovery cohort repertoires had been generated on a single sequencing platform. Typing coverage differed by locus: A, B, C, DRB1 and DQB1 were typed in roughly 620-630 donors, DQA1 in 522, DPA1 in nearly 610, and DPB1 in just under 490. In the later analysis, no new phenotypic data were used to find candidate immune exposures; instead, reliance was placed on TCR beta sequences and their occurrence across donors. The study combined high-throughput TCR immunosequencing, statistical association of individual TCRs with disease status, and machine learning to predict cytomegalovirus infection status. HLA typing included class I and class II loci at four-digit resolution. Study-wide findings and limitations: Because the 87-base-pair reads could not distinguish some IMGT-functional V segments, including TRBV6-2 and TRBV6-3, those segments were excluded. Only TCR beta chains were sequenced in this cohort, and the absence of alpha or paired-chain data limited detectable features. While some public TCRs were present in many individuals, most TCR sequences turned up only very rarely across donors. CMV serostatus was the only immune exposure information available for the cohort. According to a later analysis, most CMV-associated TCR beta chains appeared to be HLA-restricted, and the HLA associations seemed to be driven largely by CMV exposure. A later analysis associated 15,000 to 20,000 TCR beta sequences with specific HLA alleles at a false discovery rate of 0.05. Compared with the approximately 670-donor mean, donors in an Asian-associated ancestry cluster had fewer N-insertions in productive TCRs, according to a later genetic analysis. Assigning TCR associations to individual alleles was difficult when HLA alleles, especially DR and DQ, strongly co-occurred. In vitro tests confirmed that a few of the cytomegalovirus-associated TCR beta chains recognize cytomegalovirus antigens. Several of the top co-occurrence clusters appeared to be linked to parvovirus B19, influenza, CMV and Epstein-Barr virus, according to a later analysis. Because counts were too low, roughly 18 rarely observed V segments, including chromosome 9 orphons, were left out of the earlier analysis of about 620 of the donors. In a later analysis, HLA-associated TCR beta chains were found to be more clonally expanded and to have lower generation probabilities than equally common non-associated chains. A group of highly shared sequence variants was considered likely to be a technical artifact of the sequencing pipeline. Correlated functional status among segregating V segments might be attributable to linkage disequilibrium, but an unknown experimental factor could not be ruled out. The presence/absence analyses assumed that sequencing depth was roughly uniform across donors, and that assumption may not be true. A total of some 180 TCR beta chains were listed by the study as associated with cytomegalovirus. In both the original and validation cohorts, the classifier was reported to diagnose cytomegalovirus status with high specificity and sensitivity. A later genetic analysis associated a missense DCLRE1C variant with V-gene and J-gene trimming of TCR beta chains, and an independent cohort replicated the association. It was suggested by the authors that the approach could potentially be generalized to other disease states and immunological phenotypes. A further reported finding was that TCR beta sequences accurately predicted the HLA-A and HLA-B alleles for most subjects in the first cohort. Because some donors lacked HLA typing at each locus, the association tests relied only on the typed subset. In an earlier analysis of about 600 of the donors, most TCR beta V segments appeared in productive rearrangements about 87% or about 30% of the time, broadly matching IMGT annotations. In a later analysis, TCR association rates were found to vary across HLA loci, with the most associated TCRs seen for DRB1 alleles and the fewest for HLA-C alleles.

In its sample, this clone was seen a few times. Its antigen has not been determined. No clone much larger than this one lies a single base away; base qualities are absent. Library creation used the immunoSEQ multiplex PCR assay. A mixture of 60 forward primers for TCR Vbeta segments and 13 reverse primers for TCR Jbeta segments was used in the multiplex PCR. The CDR3 region of rearranged TCR beta genes was amplified from genomic DNA with a multiplex PCR assay. The Illumina HiSeq System was used to sequence the amplified TCR beta libraries as 87-base-pair reads. Per the original workflow: In a later analysis, around 80 million unique TCR beta chains were counted across the approximately 620 repertoires, and approximately 9.9 million of these chains were shared by at least two donors. A nearest-neighbor algorithm error-corrected the raw reads and collapsed the reads into unique sequences, merging closely related sequences to remove PCR and sequencing errors. Alignment of CDR3 sequences to IMGT reference sequences was used to assign V, D and J gene segments. For a sequence to be retained, a match of at least six nucleotides to both a V gene segment and a J gene segment was required. Rearrangements were classified as productive when the CDR3 lacked stop codons and remained in frame with V and J, and all other rearrangements were classified as non-productive. Following IMGT convention, CDR3 was defined as the stretch from the second conserved V-encoded cysteine to the conserved J-encoded phenylalanine. The earlier analysis of some 540 of the donors excluded any sequence lacking an unambiguous match to a single V gene segment. An earlier analysis of a few hundred of the donors called V segments functional above 56.7% productive rearrangements and segregating when the between-donor standard deviation exceeded 5%. A statistical classification framework was built for diagnosing cytomegalovirus status from the catalog of TCR beta chain sequences. In a later analysis, TCR nucleotide sequences were compared against IMGT/GENE-DB human TR gene sequences so that V and J genes could be assigned. In a later analysis, CDR3 sequences and most-parsimonious VDJ recombination scenarios were assigned using the TCRdist pipeline. In a later analysis, each TCR beta chain was defined by its CDR3 amino acid sequence together with its V-gene family, and reads lacking a unique V-gene family were excluded. A later analysis removed 592 highly shared, low-generation-probability nucleotide sequences to deal with suspected cross-contamination and a sequencing artifact. In a later analysis, a clonal expansion index for each public chain was calculated from normalized within-repertoire ranks of inferred template counts. A later analysis computed generation probabilities with a VDJ recombination model fitted to out-of-frame rearrangements, and checked the results against IGoR. In a later analysis, hypergeometric tests were used to score TCR-TCR, TCR-HLA and TCR-CMV co-occurrence, with a repertoire-size bias correction applied to TCR pairs. False discovery rates were estimated in a later analysis by permuting HLA or CMV assignments 20 times. In a later analysis, co-occurring TCRs were grouped using DBSCAN, and TCRdist sequence similarity was added for clustering within HLA-allele-positive subsets. Repertoires with fewer than 30,000 or more than 120,000 public chains, plus five repertoires with anomalous nucleotide sharing, were excluded from co-occurrence clustering. Entries here come from immuneACCESS through TCRdb and include only in-frame sequences with V and J called. Some clones fail to appear in such tables; in the studies checked, an unresolved V gene covers under half of the shortfall, and the cause of the remainder is unknown. The DNA was the basis for D and trimming; V, J and clone size are from that table. The sample has 200,000 or so clones on record, 75% to 80% of them singletons. The top ten clonotypes cover roughly 2% of the sample.

The cohort consisted of more than 650 healthy bone marrow donors. All cohort members were sampled while nominally healthy, although unrecorded immune exposures were likely present. The donor tested CMV seronegative and was one of the 352 seronegative cohort members. A peripheral blood sample was collected from each donor, and TCR beta sequencing was performed on peripheral blood mononuclear cells. The Qiagen DNeasy Blood Extraction Kit was used to extract genomic DNA from the blood cell samples. From its cysteine to its phenylalanine, the CDR3 spans 15 amino acids. Only the CDR3 region is kept as DNA, spanning 45 bases read in frame from base 1. The germline V end is reduced by 6 bases and the J end by 7 bases; junction bases left unmatched: 8. The germline V gene encodes CDR1 MNHNS and CDR2 SASEGT.

The rearrangement joined TRBV6-1 to TRBJ2-1; the junction holds 11 bases that match TRBD2. This TCR derives from a man younger than 35 in good health and CMV-seronegative. The specimen was PBMCs. The nucleotide sequence reads as follows: TGTGCCAGCAGAACTAGCGGGGGTATCTTGAATGAGCAGTTCTTC. It encodes CASRTSGGILNEQFF.